This entry lists 8 T cell receptor beta chains sequenced from one sample in a study of OX40 agonist ivuxolimab in advanced cancers. The method was immunoSEQ multiplex PCR; TCRdb's version includes in-frame clones alone and lacks a portion of them. The table records about 41,000 clones, around 81% of them present only once. The input for sequencing was CD4+ or CD8+ T cells sorted from blood, taken in a trial of the OX40 agonist ivuxolimab. The receptors shown here come from an adult with an advanced solid tumor such as melanoma, head and neck, liver or kidney cancer.

This sequence joins TRBV5-1 and TRBJ2-1; 8 nucleotides match TRBD2. The V gene end was trimmed by 5 bases and the J gene end by 2 bases; junction bases not matched to a gene: 6. Germline loops: CDR1 SGHRS, CDR2 YFSETQ. CDR3 length equals 15 residues. The CDR3 region has the DNA TGCGCCAGCAGAAGATCGGGGGGGCCCTACAATGAGCAGTTCTTC. Its protein product is CASRRSGGPYNEQFF.

V gene TRBV11-1 combines with J gene TRBJ2-3, with TRBD2 identical over 8 bases. With V trimmed by 5 bases and J by 1 base, 5 bases remained unmatched. The V gene's germline CDR1 is SGHAT and CDR2 FQDESV (reference sequence). The CDR3 is 15 amino acids. The CDR3 nucleotides read TGTGCCAGCAGCAAAGCGGGGGATCGCACAGATACGCAGTATTTT. Its protein is CASSKAGDRTDTQYF.

This chain links TRBV14 with TRBJ2-1, with D possibly matching TRBD1 (5 bases). From germline, CDR1 is SGHDN and CDR2 FVKESK. This CDR3 comprises 16 residues. Deletions cut 1 base from V and 2 bases from J, with 12 bases between. CDR3 amino acids: CASSQVRVATYNEQFF. In nucleotides, the CDR3 is TGTGCCAGCAGCCAAGTCAGGGTTGCCACCTACAATGAGCAGTTCTTC.

The J gene is TRBJ1-5, the V gene TRBV5-5; the D is unclear. With 3 bases removed from V and 2 bases from J, the gap between germline ends came to 6 bases. CDR1 and CDR2 (germline): SGHKS, YYEKEE (reference sequence). The CDR3 contains 13 residues. The CDR3 DNA is TGTGCCAGCAGCTCGCAGGGCAATCAGCCCCAGCATTTT. This translates into CASSSQGNQPQHF.

The chain couples TRBV19 to TRBJ1-1; D possibly corresponds to TRBD1 (6 bases). Trimming pared 6 bases from V and 8 bases from J, leaving 19 bases between. There are 14 residues in the CDR3. Germline CDR1 LNHDA, CDR2 SQIVND (reference sequence). The CDR3 bases are TGTGCCAGTAGCCGAGTTACAGGGAGTATCGAAGCTTTCTTT. Translating gives CASSRVTGSIEAFF.

This clone was observed a few times. V and J are TRBV5-1 and TRBJ2-7, with D possibly matching TRBD1 (6 bases). V was pared by 5 bases and J by 4 bases, with 22 bases between. The CDR3 runs 16 residues. Looked up from germline, CDR1 is SGHRS and CDR2 is YFSETQ. This CDR3 is CASRKAPDRQDYEQYF. DNA of the CDR3: TGCGCCAGCAGGAAAGCCCCCGATCGACAGGATTACGAGCAGTACTTC.

The gene calls are TRBV11-3 and TRBJ1-1; possibly TRBD1 for D (5 bases). The CDR3 has 13 amino acids. Germline-derived CDR1 and CDR2 are SGHNT and YENEEA. The ends were cut back, 5 bases at V and 2 bases at J, with 9 bases in the middle. The CDR3 bases are TGTGCCAGCAGCCCAGACAGTAACACTGAAGCTTTCTTT. Translating gives CASSPDSNTEAFF.

The chain employs TRBV2 and TRBJ2-7; D not resolved. The CDR3 spans 15 residues. Trimming shortened V by 6 bases and J by 0 bases, and 15 bases separated the two germline ends. Germline CDR1 is SNHLY and CDR2 is FYNNEI. The CDR3 protein is CASRGSGGSSYEQYF. The DNA of the CDR3 is TGTGCCAGCAGGGGAAGTGGCGGTAGCTCCTACGAGCAGTACTTC.